These 17 T cell receptor beta chains were all obtained from the same sample, sequenced in a study of T cells in Graves' hyperthyroidism and ophthalmopathy. The TCR beta CDR3 regions underwent amplification using RNA transcripts as the source. Carried out on the TCR CDR3, a first-round RT-PCR used the HTBI primer set. TCRdb analysed the multiplex PCR reads with MiXCR anew, one entry per CDR3 protein. The repertoire holds roughly 600,000 distinct CDR3 sequences, about 14% seen once, with approximately 13% in the top ten. Source material: blood. The receptor set was obtained from a woman aged 50 to 60 with Graves' ophthalmopathy.

This clonotype has ten or more counts. J is TRBJ1-4 and V is TRBV20-1; 7 bases are a match to TRBD1. Trimming cost V 0 bases and J 0 bases; bases outside gene matches: 10. Germline V gene sequence: CDR1 DFQATT, CDR2 SNEGSKA (reference sequence). The CDR3 totals 18 residues. The CDR3 sequence is CSARDRRPDRPTNEKLFF. The CDR3 DNA sequence: TGCAGTGCTAGAGATCGGCGACCGGACAGGCCAACTAATGAAAAACTGTTTTTT.

This clonotype showed up many times. CDR3 amino acids: CASSPTLRRPSTDTQYF. The CDR3 DNA follows: TGTGCCAGCAGCCCCACCCTACGGAGACCTAGCACAGATACGCAGTATTTT. The rearrangement joins TRBV13 to TRBJ2-3; D is unresolved. V gave up 5 bases and J gave up 0 bases, with 18 bases separating them. The germline V gene encodes CDR1 PRHDT and CDR2 FYEKMQ (reference sequence). This CDR3 spans 17 amino acids.

This clonotype was observed many times. The chain carries TRBV12-3 or TRBV12-4 and TRBJ2-1, with 7 bases matching TRBD1. J was trimmed by 3 bases and V by 6 bases; bases with no gene match: 8. The CDR3 is 15 amino acids. This CDR3 is CASSTGDFVYNEQFF. CDR3 DNA: TGTGCCAGCAGCACAGGGGATTTCGTCTACAATGAGCAGTTCTTC.

This clonotype showed up just once. This chain connects TRBV7-2 to TRBJ2-5; a weak D match, TRBD2 (6 bases). Germline V gene lookup returns CDR1 SGHTA and CDR2 FQGNSA. V was clipped by 5 bases and J by 5 bases, with 21 bases between them. This CDR3 spans 16 amino acids. The CDR3 DNA sequence: TGTGCCAGCAGCCCCATGTCTTCAGCGGGTAAGGAGACCCAGTACTTC. Translating it yields CASSPMSSAGKETQYF.

As regards this clonotype: Given a much more abundant clone one base away, this may be a read error. This chain joins TRBV29-1 and TRBJ1-1; D is perhaps TRBD1 (6 bases). CDR3 length: 15 residues. Germline CDR1 and CDR2: SQVTM and ANQGSEA. The CDR3, as DNA: TGCAACGTTGATCGGAGGGGGACAACCGGAGCTGAAGCTTTCTTT. It is translated as CNVDRRGTTGAEAFF. Variable domain in full (rest from reference TRBV29-1 and TRBJ1-1): SAVISQKPSRDICQRGTSLTIQCQVDSQVTMMFWYRQQPGQSLTLIATANQGSEATYESGFVIDKFPISRPNLTFSTLTVSNMSPEDSSIYLCNVDRRGTTGAEAFFGQGTRLTVV.

This clonotype was seen many times. The V and J genes are TRBV7-9 and TRBJ1-6, with TRBD1 matching over 8 bases. The germline V gene encodes CDR1 SEHNR and CDR2 FQNEAQ (reference sequence). Germline trimming cut 5 bases from V and 8 bases from J; bases unmatched to any gene: 5. The CDR3 contains 14 residues. DNA of the CDR3: TGTGCCAGCAGCCCCGACAGGGGCCATTCACCCCTCCACTTT. This gives the protein CASSPDRGHSPLHF.

This clonotype was detected ten times or more. V is TRBV12-3 or TRBV12-4 and J is TRBJ2-3; D ambiguous. This CDR3 comprises 14 residues. The V end lost 7 bases, the J end lost 6 bases, and 17 bases lay between the germline ends. CDR3 coding DNA: TGTGCCAGCACCCCCGGTGTCTTTGCGGATACGCAGTATTTT. Protein: CASTPGVFADTQYF.

This chain uses TRBV29-1 with TRBJ2-3; 7 bases fit TRBD2. This CDR3 has 12 residues. V shed 6 bases and J 4 bases; nucleotides not matched to a gene: 4. CDR1 SQVTM and CDR2 ANQGSEA come from the germline V gene. The CDR3 sequence is CSVKRGADTQYF. The DNA of the CDR3 is TGCAGCGTCAAACGGGGGGCAGATACGCAGTATTTT.

This clonotype turned up a few times. This chain uses TRBV6-5 with TRBJ1-1; D is uncertain. The CDR3 totals 15 residues. Germline CDR1 MNHEY, CDR2 SVGAGI. V was trimmed by 0 bases and J by 2 bases, leaving 10 bases between them. The CDR3 is CASSYSVSGNTEAFF. The CDR3 DNA reads TGTGCCAGCAGTTACTCCGTCAGTGGAAACACTGAAGCTTTCTTT.

This clonotype showed up many times. This chain connects TRBV6-1 to TRBJ1-5; D gene ambiguous. V was shortened by 6 bases and J by 0 bases, with 6 bases between the two germline ends. Germline-derived CDR1 and CDR2 are MNHNS and SASEGT. CDR3 length: 13 amino acids. The CDR3, as DNA: TGTGCCAGCAGCTATGTTAGCAATCAGCCCCAGCATTTT. Protein sequence: CASSYVSNQPQHF.

Ten or more counts support this clonotype. The chain recombines TRBV7-2 with TRBJ2-1, with D tentatively TRBD1 (5 bases). CDR1 SGHTA and CDR2 FQGNSA come from the germline V gene. This CDR3 is 13 amino acids long. V shed 3 bases and J shed 10 bases, with 13 bases lying between them. The CDR3 nucleotides read TGTGCCAGCAGCTTTGGCAGGGTTAGCGAGCAGTTCTTC. Translation gives CASSFGRVSEQFF.

The table lists this clonotype with many counts. This sequence joins TRBV11-2 and TRBJ1-1; D is unresolved. This CDR3 comprises 13 residues. Germline V gene data show CDR1 as SGHAT and CDR2 as FQNNGV. The V gene lost 1 base and the J gene lost 2 bases, with 5 bases spanning the gap. Written as DNA, the CDR3 is TGTGCCAGCAGCTTAGTGGACAACACTGAAGCTTTCTTT. It is translated as CASSLVDNTEAFF.

The genes are TRBV4-3 and TRBJ2-3; 12 nucleotides line up with TRBD1. The CDR3 covers 15 residues. Germline CDR1 and CDR2: LGHNA and YSLEER. V shed 4 bases and J 4 bases; nucleotides not matched to a gene: 3. The CDR3 DNA reads TGCGCCAGCAGCCGAGGGACAGGGGGCCCAGATACGCAGTATTTT. This encodes CASSRGTGGPDTQYF.

V and J are TRBV29-1 and TRBJ1-1; D gene uncertain. The germline CDR1 and CDR2 sequences are SQVTM and ANQGSEA. V shed 5 bases and J shed 5 bases, with 12 bases lying between them. The CDR3 loop spans 12 amino acids. The CDR3 region is CSVFNTPTEAFF. The CDR3, as DNA: TGCAGCGTTTTTAACACCCCTACTGAAGCTTTCTTT.

CDR3 sequence: CASSILAGLDTQYF. For the CDR3, the DNA is TGTGCCAGCAGCATACTAGCGGGATTAGATACGCAGTATTTT. The rearrangement uses TRBV6-1 and TRBJ2-3, with 10 bases lining up with TRBD2. This CDR3 is 14 amino acids long. V shed 6 bases, J shed 5 bases, and the junction held 5 bases outside the gene matches. The germline V gene encodes CDR1 MNHNS and CDR2 SASEGT.

The chain recombines TRBV7-2 with TRBJ2-2; 14 bases align to TRBD2. Per germline, CDR1 SGHTA and CDR2 FQGNSA. With 6 bases clipped from V and 6 bases from J, the junction kept 6 bases outside the gene matches. The CDR3 contains 16 residues. CDR3 bases: TGTGCCAGCAGACCCGGGACTAGCGGGAGCCCCGGGGAGCTGTTTTTT. Translation gives CASRPGTSGSPGELFF.

This chain connects TRBV6-1 to TRBJ1-5, with a weak D call TRBD1 (6 bases). V was pared by 5 bases and J by 3 bases, with 14 bases between. Germline V gives CDR1 MNHNS, CDR2 SASEGT. The CDR3 consists of 15 residues. CDR3 sequence: CASSSLDRYNQPQHF. DNA of the CDR3: TGTGCCAGCAGTTCCCTGGACAGATACAATCAGCCCCAGCATTTT.